Included here is one T cell receptor (beta chain) sequence, with context. V gave up 0 bases and J gave up 3 bases, with 7 bases separating them. From germline, CDR1 is DFQATT and CDR2 SNEGSKA (reference sequence). The CDR3 is 13 amino acids. A single record per CDR3 protein comes from TCRdb applying MiXCR to the RT-PCR reads. The sample carries approximately 430,000 distinct CDR3 sequences, 16% recorded once. This sample is drawn from a study of patients and donors after allogeneic stem cell transplantation. This TCR derives from a human donor who was either an allogeneic HSCT recipient or a stem cell or donor lymphocyte infusion donor (not recorded which). It is not recorded whose cells these are; they may come from a transplant donor. The rearrangement links TRBV20-1 to TRBJ2-3; D call uncertain. The sequencing sample was made of blood, either unsorted or a sorted T cell fraction (not recorded which). CDR3 in amino acids: CSARDGITDTQYF. DNA of the CDR3: TGCAGTGCTAGAGATGGGATAACAGATACGCAGTATTTT.